The present entry profiles one T cell receptor beta chain with its context. Antigen unknown. This entry is derived from a study of blood T cells in healthy people across ages. Total RNA, at least 5 micrograms per sample, came from PBMCs. There are 16 residues in the CDR3. Germline CDR1 and CDR2: LGHNA and YSLEER. The J segment lost 2 bases and the V segment lost 3 bases, leaving 8 bases of the junction unmatched. The use of a sample-barcoded 5' primer and a J-beta primer mix characterized a second PCR of about 7 to 12 cycles. MiXCR, applied by TCRdb to the 5' RACE reads, yields one record per CDR3 protein. The sample consists of 1,800,000 or so distinct CDR3 sequences, roughly 43% of them appearing once. Study-level points and caveats: Diversity of TCR beta correlated strongly with naive T cell percentage.

This chain joins TRBV4-3 and TRBJ2-5, with TRBD1 matching 8 bases. Source material: blood. This receptor was obtained from a human donor in good health. CDR3 nucleotide sequence: TGCGCCAGCAGCCATGGACAGGGACCCGATCAAGAGACCCAGTACTTC. It translates to CASSHGQGPDQETQYF.